Sequencing of this T cell receptor beta chain was carried out in a study of memory CD4+ T cells and cytomegalovirus serostatus. On the study more broadly: Of the healthy Belgian adults, fewer than 10 were CMV seropositive and around 22 seronegative.

The protocol was immunoSEQ multiplex PCR, while the TCRdb copy is restricted to in-frame clones and leaves out a portion. Found here are around 50,000 clones, around 82% of them singletons; the top ten hold around 0.67%. The CDR3 has 16 residues. Germline V gene lookup returns CDR1 GTSNPN and CDR2 SVGIG (reference sequence). With 0 bases removed from V and 2 bases from J, the gap between germline ends came to 16 bases. Study results and limitations: The CMV-associated TCR signature appears largely within the CD4+ memory repertoire. A US-trained random forest predicted CMV serostatus with median AUC around 0.9.

Single viable CD3+CD4+CD8-CD45RO+ cells were sorted as the memory CD4+ T cells. Concerning this clone: Antigen: not known.

The sequenced sample was memory CD4+ T cells from blood. This chain uses TRBV30 with TRBJ1-1; D is undetermined. This receptor was obtained from an adult in good health and CMV-seronegative. This CDR3 is CAWSVGGVNRNTEAFF. The CDR3 DNA reads as TGTGCCTGGAGTGTAGGAGGTGTCAATAGAAACACTGAAGCTTTCTTT.